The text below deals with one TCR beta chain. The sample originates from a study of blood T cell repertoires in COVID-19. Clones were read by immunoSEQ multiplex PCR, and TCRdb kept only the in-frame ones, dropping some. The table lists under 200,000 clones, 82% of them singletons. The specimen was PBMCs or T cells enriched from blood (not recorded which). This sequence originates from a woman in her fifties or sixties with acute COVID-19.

CDR3: CASSGGTGVYEQYV. CDR3 bases: TGTGCCAGCAGTGGGGGGACAGGAGTATACGAGCAGTACGTC. The rearrangement links TRBV28 to TRBJ2-7; TRBD1 agrees at 8 bases. The V gene end was trimmed by 5 bases and the J gene end by 4 bases; junction bases not matched to a gene: 7. The CDR3 sequence is 14 residues long. Germline V gene sequence: CDR1 MDHEN, CDR2 SYDVKM.